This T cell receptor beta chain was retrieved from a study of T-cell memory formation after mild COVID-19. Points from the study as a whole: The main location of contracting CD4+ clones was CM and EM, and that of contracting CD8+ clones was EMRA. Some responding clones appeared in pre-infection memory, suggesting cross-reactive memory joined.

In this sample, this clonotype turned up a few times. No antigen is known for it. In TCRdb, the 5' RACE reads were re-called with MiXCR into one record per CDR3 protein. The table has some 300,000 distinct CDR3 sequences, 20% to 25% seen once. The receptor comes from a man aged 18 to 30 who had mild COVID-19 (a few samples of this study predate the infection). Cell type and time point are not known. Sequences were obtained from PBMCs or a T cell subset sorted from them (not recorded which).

CDR3 sequence (DNA): TGTGCCAGCAGTTCAGTATCCAGGACCAAAAACATTCAGTACTTC. The encoded protein is CASSSVSRTKNIQYF. This rearrangement joins TRBV12-3 or TRBV12-4 to TRBJ2-4, with no clear D. The germline V and J ends were trimmed by 4 bases and 2 bases, with 12 bases remaining between them. The CDR3 consists of 15 residues.